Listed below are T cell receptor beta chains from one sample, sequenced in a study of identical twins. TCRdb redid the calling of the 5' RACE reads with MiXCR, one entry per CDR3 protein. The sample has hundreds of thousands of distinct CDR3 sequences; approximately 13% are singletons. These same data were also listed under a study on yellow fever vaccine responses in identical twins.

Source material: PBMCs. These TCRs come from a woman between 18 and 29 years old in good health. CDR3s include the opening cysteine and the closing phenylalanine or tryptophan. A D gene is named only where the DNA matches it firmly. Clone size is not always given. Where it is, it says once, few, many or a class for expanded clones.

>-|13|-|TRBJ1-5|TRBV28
CASIAGYNQPQHF
TGTGCCAGCATAGCCGGGTACAATCAGCCCCAGCATTTT
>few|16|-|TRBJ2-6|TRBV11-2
CASSLQGSSGANVLTF
TGTGCCAGCAGCTTACAGGGAAGCTCTGGGGCCAACGTCCTGACTTTC
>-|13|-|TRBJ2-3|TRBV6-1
CASSEGHTDTQYF
TGTGCCAGCAGTGAGGGCCACACAGATACGCAGTATTTT
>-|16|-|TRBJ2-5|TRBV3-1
CASSHGHWGRQETQYF
TGTGCCAGCAGCCATGGGCATTGGGGACGGCAAGAGACCCAGTACTTC
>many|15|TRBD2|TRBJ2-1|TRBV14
CASSPQSGITNEQFF
TGTGCCAGCAGCCCCCAAAGCGGGATCACCAATGAGCAGTTCTTC
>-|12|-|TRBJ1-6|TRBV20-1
CTSTEDNSPLHF
TGCACATCGACAGAAGATAATTCACCCCTCCACTTT
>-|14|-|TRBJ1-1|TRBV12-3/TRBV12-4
CASSHGELNTEAFF
TGTGCCAGCAGTCACGGTGAGTTGAACACTGAAGCTTTCTTT
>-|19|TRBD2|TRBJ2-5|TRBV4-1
CASSLPGLAGGPGGETQYF
TGCGCCAGCAGCCTGCCGGGACTAGCGGGAGGACCAGGGGGGGAGACCCAGTACTTC
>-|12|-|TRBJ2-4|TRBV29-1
CSVDPGQNIQYF
TGCAGCGTTGATCCGGGGCAAAACATTCAGTACTTC
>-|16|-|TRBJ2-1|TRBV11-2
CASSRSGRNKYNEQFF
TGTGCCAGCAGCCGATCGGGACGGAATAAATACAATGAGCAGTTCTTC
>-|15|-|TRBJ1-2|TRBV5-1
CASSSGGREYYGYTF
TGCGCCAGCAGCTCCGGGGGACGGGAATACTATGGCTACACCTTC
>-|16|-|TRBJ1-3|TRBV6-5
CASSYPPGHTGNTIYF
TGTGCCAGCAGTTACCCACCGGGCCACACTGGAAACACCATATATTTT
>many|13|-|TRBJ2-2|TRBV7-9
CASSLEGFGELFF
TGTGCCAGCAGCTTAGAAGGTTTCGGGGAGCTGTTTTTT
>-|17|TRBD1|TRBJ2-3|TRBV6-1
CASSARTGAIGTDTQYF
TGTGCCAGCAGTGCCCGGACAGGTGCAATCGGCACAGATACGCAGTATTTT
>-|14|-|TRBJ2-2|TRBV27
CASSKGFTAGELFF
TGTGCCAGCAGTAAGGGTTTCACCGCCGGGGAGCTGTTTTTT
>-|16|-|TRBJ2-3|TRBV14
CASSPGLWESTDTQYF
TGTGCCAGCAGCCCGGGACTGTGGGAAAGCACAGATACGCAGTATTTT
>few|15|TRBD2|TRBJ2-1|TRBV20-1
CSARDGTSSYNEQFF
TGCAGTGCTAGAGACGGGACTAGCTCCTACAATGAGCAGTTCTTC
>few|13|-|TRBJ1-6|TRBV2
CASNSVSDSPLHF
TGTGCCAGCAATTCGGTTTCGGATTCACCCCTCCACTTT
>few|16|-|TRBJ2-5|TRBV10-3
CAISGSGRGVIETQYF
TGTGCCATCAGTGGATCGGGCAGGGGAGTGATAGAGACCCAGTACTTC
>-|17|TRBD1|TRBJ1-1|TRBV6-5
CASSYATGTAWDTEAFF
TGTGCCAGCAGTTACGCGACCGGGACAGCTTGGGACACTGAAGCTTTCTTT
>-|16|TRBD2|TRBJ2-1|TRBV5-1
CASSLLTSGDYNEQFF
TGCGCCAGCAGCTTACTGACTAGCGGTGACTACAATGAGCAGTTCTTC
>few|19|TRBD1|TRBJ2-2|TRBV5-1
CASSAGTGGSIGLAGELFF
TGCGCCAGCAGCGCCGGGACAGGGGGCTCAATAGGCTTGGCCGGGGAGCTGTTTTTT
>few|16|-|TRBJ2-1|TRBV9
CASSVGGSFSYGEQFF
TGTGCCAGCAGCGTAGGAGGCTCTTTTTCGTACGGTGAGCAGTTCTTC
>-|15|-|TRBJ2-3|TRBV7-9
CASSLGGFAADTQYF
TGTGCCAGCAGCTTAGGGGGGTTCGCTGCAGATACGCAGTATTTT
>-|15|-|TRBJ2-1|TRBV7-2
CASSLGAGGANEQFF
TGTGCCAGCAGCTTAGGGGCAGGAGGCGCGAATGAGCAGTTCTTC
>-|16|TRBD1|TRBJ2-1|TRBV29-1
CSVHPGQGAGRYEQFF
TGCAGCGTCCACCCGGGACAGGGGGCGGGTAGATATGAGCAGTTCTTC
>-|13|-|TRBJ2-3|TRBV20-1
CSALPGTSDTQYF
TGCAGTGCGCTCCCCGGGACATCAGATACGCAGTATTTT
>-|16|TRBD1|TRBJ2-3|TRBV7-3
CASSLGPGQGQDTQYF
TGTGCCAGCAGCTTAGGGCCGGGACAGGGACAAGATACGCAGTATTTT
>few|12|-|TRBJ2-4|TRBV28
CAARDTKNIQYF
TGTGCCGCCCGGGACACCAAAAACATTCAGTACTTC
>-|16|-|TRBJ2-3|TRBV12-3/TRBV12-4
CASSSRLRDSTDTQYF
TGTGCCAGCAGTTCACGGTTAAGGGATAGCACAGATACGCAGTATTTT
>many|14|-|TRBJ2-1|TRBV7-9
CASHINRDYNEQFF
TGTGCCAGCCATATTAACAGGGATTACAATGAGCAGTTCTTC
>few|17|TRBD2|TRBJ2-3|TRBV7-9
CASSGPGTSGTTDTQYF
TGTGCCAGCAGCGGCCCAGGGACTAGCGGGACCACAGATACGCAGTATTTT
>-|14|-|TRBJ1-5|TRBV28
CASSSVSSNQPQHF
TGTGCCAGCAGCTCCGTCAGTAGCAATCAGCCCCAGCATTTT
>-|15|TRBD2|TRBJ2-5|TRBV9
CASSVYLADQETQYF
TGTGCCAGCAGCGTGTATCTAGCGGATCAAGAGACCCAGTACTTC
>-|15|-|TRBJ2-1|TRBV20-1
CSARFTRGSYNEQFF
TGCAGTGCTAGATTTACTAGGGGCTCCTACAATGAGCAGTTCTTC
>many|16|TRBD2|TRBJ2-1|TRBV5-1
CASSPSGGNSYNEQFF
TGCGCCAGCAGCCCCTCCGGGGGGAACTCCTACAATGAGCAGTTCTTC
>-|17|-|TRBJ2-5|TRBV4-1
CASSQEGGGALRETQYF
TGCGCCAGCAGCCAAGAGGGAGGGGGAGCCCTCCGGGAGACCCAGTACTTC
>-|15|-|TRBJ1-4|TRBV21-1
CASLQGQVKYVKLFF
TGTGCCAGCTTACAAGGCCAGGTTAAGTATGTAAAACTGTTTTTT
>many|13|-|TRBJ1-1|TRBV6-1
CASSERGDTEAFF
TGTGCCAGCAGTGAGCGCGGGGACACTGAAGCTTTCTTT
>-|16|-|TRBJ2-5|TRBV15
CATSRDFSGAQETQYF
TGTGCCACCAGCAGAGACTTTTCGGGGGCCCAAGAGACCCAGTACTTC